The subject of this entry is one T cell receptor (beta chain). One junction end does not reproduce the germline sequence, and a read error may be involved. This sample is drawn from a study of T-cell memory formation after mild COVID-19. TCRdb itself ran the 5' RACE reads through MiXCR, one entry per CDR3 protein. Here the sample spans 290,000 or so distinct CDR3 sequences, just under 20% being singletons. Germline CDR1 LGHNA, CDR2 YNFKEQ. This CDR3 has 13 amino acids. V usage is TRBV4-2 and J usage is TRBJ2-7; 8 bases match TRBD1. Sequencing was done on a sample of PBMCs or a T cell subset sorted from them (not recorded which). This TCR derives from a man between 18 and 29 years old who had mild COVID-19 (a few samples of this study predate the infection). Cell type and time point are not known. The chain's CDR3 is CDSSQGQGYEQYF. DNA for the CDR3: TGTGACAGCAGCCAAGGACAGGGTTACGAGCAGTACTTC.